The present T cell receptor beta chain was sequenced within a study of T cells after yellow fever vaccination. Overall study context: SMART-Seq v4 Ultra Low Input handled preparation of low-cell-number fractions.

TCR cDNA was made by 5'RACE template switching, adding a universal primer site and UMIs. One entry per CDR3 protein results from TCRdb running MiXCR on the 5' RACE reads. The data show 300,000 to 400,000 distinct CDR3 sequences, around 10% seen once. The sequencing here drew on CD4+ T cells sorted from PBMCs, taken 45 days after the yellow fever booster vaccination. The receptor was derived from a man aged 18 to 35 who received the YFV17D yellow fever vaccine.

This CDR3 is CASSLEGSTPYGYTF. The CDR3 nucleotides are TGCGCCAGCAGCCTTGAGGGGTCGACCCCCTATGGCTACACCTTC. The chain carries TRBV4-3 and TRBJ1-2; possibly TRBD1 for D (5 bases). Germline V CDR1 and CDR2: LGHNA, YSLEER. V gave up 4 bases and J gave up 4 bases, with 16 bases separating them. The CDR3 is 15 amino acids.